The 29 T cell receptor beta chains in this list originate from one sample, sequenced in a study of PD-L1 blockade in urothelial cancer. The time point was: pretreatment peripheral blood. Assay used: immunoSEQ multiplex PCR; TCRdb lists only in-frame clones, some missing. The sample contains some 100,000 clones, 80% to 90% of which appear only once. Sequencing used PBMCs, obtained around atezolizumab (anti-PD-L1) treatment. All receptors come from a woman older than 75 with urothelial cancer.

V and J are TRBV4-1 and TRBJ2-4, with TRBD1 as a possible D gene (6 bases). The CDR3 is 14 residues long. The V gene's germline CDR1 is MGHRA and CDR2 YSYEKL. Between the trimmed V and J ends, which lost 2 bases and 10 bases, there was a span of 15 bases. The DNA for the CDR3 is TGCGCCAGCAGCCAACAGTTGACAGGACTTATTCAGTACTTC. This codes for CASSQQLTGLIQYF.

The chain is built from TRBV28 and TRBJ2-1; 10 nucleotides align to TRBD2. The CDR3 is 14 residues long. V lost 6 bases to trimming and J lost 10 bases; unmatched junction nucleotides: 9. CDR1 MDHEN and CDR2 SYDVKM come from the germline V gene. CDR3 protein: CASRLAGAQREQFF. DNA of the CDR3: TGTGCCAGCAGGCTAGCGGGAGCCCAGAGGGAGCAGTTCTTC.

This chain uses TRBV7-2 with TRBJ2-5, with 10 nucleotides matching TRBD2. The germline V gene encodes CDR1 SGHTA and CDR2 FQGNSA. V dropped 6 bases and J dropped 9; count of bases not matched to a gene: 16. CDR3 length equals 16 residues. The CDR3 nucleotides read TGTGCCAGCAGGTCCGGGGGGGCTAGCGGGGGCTTGCCCCAGTACTTC. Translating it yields CASRSGGASGGLPQYF.

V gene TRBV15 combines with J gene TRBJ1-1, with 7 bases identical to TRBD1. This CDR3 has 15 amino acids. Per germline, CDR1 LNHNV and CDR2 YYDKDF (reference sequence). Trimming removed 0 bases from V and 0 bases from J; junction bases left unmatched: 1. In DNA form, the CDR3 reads TGTGCCACCAGCAGAGACGGGACAGTGAACACTGAAGCTTTCTTT. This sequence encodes CATSRDGTVNTEAFF.

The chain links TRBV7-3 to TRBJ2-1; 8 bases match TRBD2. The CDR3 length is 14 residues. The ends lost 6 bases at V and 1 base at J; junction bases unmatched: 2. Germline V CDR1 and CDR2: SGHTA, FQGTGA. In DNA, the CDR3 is TGTGCCAGCAGAGCGGGAGATTCCTACAATGAGCAGTTCTTC. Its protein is CASRAGDSYNEQFF. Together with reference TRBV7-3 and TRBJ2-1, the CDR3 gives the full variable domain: GAGVSQTPSNKVTEKGKYVELRCDPISGHTALYWYRQSLGQGPEFLIYFQGTGAADDSGLPNDRFFAVRPEGSVSTLKIQRTERGDSAVYLCASRAGDSYNEQFFGPGTRLTVL.

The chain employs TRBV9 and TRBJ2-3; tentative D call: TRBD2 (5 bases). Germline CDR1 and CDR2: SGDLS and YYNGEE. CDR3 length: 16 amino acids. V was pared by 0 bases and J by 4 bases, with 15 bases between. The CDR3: CASSVGRRTPPDTQYF. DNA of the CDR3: TGTGCCAGCAGCGTAGGTCGAAGGACTCCCCCAGATACGCAGTATTTT.

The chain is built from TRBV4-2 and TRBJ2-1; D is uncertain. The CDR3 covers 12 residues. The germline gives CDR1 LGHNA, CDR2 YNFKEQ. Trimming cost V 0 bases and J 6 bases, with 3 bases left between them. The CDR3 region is CASSQDVNEQFF. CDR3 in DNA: TGTGCCAGCAGCCAAGACGTCAATGAGCAGTTCTTC.

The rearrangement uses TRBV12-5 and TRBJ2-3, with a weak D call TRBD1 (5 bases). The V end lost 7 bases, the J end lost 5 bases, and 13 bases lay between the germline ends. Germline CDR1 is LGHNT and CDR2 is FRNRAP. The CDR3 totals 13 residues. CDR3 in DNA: TGTGCTAGTGCCCTAGGGGCGGAAGATACGCAGTATTTT. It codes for CASALGAEDTQYF. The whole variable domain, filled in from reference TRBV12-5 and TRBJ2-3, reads DARVTQTPRHKVTEMGQEVTMRCQPILGHNTVFWYRQTMMQGLELLAYFRNRAPLDDSGMPKDRFSAEMPDATLATLKIQPSEPRDSAVYFCASALGAEDTQYFGPGTRLTVL.

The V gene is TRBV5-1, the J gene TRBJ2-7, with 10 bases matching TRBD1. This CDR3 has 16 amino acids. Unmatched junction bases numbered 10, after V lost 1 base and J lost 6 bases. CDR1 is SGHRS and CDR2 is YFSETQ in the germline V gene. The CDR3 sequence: CASSLSPTGQGGEQYF. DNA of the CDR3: TGCGCCAGCAGCTTGTCGCCCACCGGACAGGGGGGCGAGCAGTACTTC.

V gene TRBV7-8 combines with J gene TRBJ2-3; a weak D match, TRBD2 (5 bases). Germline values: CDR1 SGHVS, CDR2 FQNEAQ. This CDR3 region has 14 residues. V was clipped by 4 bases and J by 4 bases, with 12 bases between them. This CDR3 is CASSSTNPPDTQYF. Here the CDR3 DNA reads TGTGCCAGCAGCTCGACTAACCCCCCAGATACGCAGTATTTT.

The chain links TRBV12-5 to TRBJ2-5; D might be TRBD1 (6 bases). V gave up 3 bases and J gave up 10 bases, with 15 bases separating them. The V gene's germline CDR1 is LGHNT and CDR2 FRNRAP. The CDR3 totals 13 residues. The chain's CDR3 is CASGFFPQGDQYF. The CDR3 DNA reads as TGTGCTAGTGGTTTCTTCCCACAGGGTGACCAGTACTTC.

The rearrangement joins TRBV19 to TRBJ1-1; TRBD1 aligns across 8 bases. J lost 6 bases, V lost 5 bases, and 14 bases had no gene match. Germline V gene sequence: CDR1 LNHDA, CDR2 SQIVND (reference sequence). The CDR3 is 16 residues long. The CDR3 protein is CASSAHGQGSGAEAFF. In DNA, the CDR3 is TGTGCCAGTAGTGCCCACGGACAGGGCTCGGGCGCTGAAGCTTTCTTT.

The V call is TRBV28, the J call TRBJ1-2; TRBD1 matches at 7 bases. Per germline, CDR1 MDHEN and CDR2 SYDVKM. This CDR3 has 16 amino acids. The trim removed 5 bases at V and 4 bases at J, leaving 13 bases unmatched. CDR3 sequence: CASSVQGRGPSYGYTF. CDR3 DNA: TGTGCCAGCAGTGTACAGGGTAGGGGGCCCTCCTATGGCTACACCTTC.

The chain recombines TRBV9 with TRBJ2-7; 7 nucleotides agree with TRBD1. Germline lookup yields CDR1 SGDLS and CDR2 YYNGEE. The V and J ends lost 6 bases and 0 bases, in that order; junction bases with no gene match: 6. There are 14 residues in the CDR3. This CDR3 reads CASTPTGTSYEQYF. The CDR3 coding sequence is TGTGCCAGCACCCCGACAGGGACCTCCTACGAGCAGTACTTC.

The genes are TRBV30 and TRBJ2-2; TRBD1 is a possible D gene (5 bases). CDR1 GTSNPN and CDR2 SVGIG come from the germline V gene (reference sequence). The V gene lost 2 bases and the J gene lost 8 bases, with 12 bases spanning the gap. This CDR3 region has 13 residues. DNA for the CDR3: TGTGCCTGGAGTATACAGGTCCGTGGGGAGCTGTTTTTT. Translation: CAWSIQVRGELFF.

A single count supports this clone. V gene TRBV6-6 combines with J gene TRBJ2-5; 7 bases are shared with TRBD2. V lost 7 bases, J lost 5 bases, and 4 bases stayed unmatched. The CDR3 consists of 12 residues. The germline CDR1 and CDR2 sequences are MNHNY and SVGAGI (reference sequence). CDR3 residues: CASTQAGETQYF. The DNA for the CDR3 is TGTGCCAGCACTCAAGCGGGGGAGACCCAGTACTTC.

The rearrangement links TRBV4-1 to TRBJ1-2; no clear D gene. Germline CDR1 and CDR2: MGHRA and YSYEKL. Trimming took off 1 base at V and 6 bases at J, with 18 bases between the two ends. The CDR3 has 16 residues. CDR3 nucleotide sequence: TGCGCCAGCAGCCAAGTAGAGGGAGGGTTCGGTAATGGCTACACCTTC. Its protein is CASSQVEGGFGNGYTF.

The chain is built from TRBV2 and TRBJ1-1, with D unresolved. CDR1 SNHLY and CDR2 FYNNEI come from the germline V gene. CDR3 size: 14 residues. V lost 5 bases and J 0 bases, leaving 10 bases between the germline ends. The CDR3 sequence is CASSKTIMNTEAFF. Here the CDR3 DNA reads TGTGCCAGCAGTAAAACAATAATGAACACTGAAGCTTTCTTT.

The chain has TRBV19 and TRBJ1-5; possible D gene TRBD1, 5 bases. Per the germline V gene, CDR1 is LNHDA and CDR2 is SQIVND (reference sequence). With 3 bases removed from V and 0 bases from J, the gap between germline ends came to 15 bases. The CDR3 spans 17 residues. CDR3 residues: CASSMGGVGVSNQPQHF. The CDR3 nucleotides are TGTGCCAGTAGTATGGGGGGGGTTGGGGTTAGCAATCAGCCCCAGCATTTT.

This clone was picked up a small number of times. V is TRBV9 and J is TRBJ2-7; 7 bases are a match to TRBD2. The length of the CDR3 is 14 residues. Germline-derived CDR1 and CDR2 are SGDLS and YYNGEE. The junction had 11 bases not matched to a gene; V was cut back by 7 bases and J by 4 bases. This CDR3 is CASGGRDWEYEQYF. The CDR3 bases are TGTGCCAGCGGCGGGAGAGATTGGGAGTACGAGCAGTACTTC.

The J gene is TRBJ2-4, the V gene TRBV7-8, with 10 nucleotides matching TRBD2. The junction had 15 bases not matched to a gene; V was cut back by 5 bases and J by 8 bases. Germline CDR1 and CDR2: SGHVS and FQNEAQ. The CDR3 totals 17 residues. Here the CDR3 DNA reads TGTGCCAGCAGCCTGAGGACTAGCGGAGGGACCTCGGACATTCAGTACTTC. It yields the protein CASSLRTSGGTSDIQYF.

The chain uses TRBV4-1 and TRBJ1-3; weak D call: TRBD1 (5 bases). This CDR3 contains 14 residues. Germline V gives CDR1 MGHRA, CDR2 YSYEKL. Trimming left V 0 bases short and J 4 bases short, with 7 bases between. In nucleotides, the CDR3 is TGCGCCAGCAGCCAAGATCAGGGAGGAAACACCATATATTTT. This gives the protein CASSQDQGGNTIYF.

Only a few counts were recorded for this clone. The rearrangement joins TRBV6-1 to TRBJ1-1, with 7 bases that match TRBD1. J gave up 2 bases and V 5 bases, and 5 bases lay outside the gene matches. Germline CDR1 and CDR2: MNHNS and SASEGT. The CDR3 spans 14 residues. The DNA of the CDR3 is TGTGCCAGCAGTTTACAGGGGCAAAACACTGAAGCTTTCTTT. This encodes CASSLQGQNTEAFF.

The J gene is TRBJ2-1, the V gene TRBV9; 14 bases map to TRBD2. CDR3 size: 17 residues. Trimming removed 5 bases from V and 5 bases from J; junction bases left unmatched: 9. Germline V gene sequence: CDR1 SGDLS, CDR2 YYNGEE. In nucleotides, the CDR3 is TGTGCCAGCAGAATCGGACTAGCGGGAGGTGGAGACAATGAGCAGTTCTTC. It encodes CASRIGLAGGGDNEQFF.

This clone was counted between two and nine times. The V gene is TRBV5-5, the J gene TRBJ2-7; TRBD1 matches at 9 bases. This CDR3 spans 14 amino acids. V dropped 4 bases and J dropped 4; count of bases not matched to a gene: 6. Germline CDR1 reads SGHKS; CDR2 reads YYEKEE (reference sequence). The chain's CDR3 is CASSHGTGRYEQYF. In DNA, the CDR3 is TGTGCCAGCAGCCATGGGACAGGGCGATACGAGCAGTACTTC.

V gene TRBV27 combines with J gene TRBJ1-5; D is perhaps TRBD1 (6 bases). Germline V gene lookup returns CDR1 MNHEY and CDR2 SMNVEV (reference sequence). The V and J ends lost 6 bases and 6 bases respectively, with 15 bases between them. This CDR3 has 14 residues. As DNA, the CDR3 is TGTGCCAGCAGGCAACAGGGAGGGGGTCAGCCCCAGCATTTT. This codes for CASRQQGGGQPQHF.

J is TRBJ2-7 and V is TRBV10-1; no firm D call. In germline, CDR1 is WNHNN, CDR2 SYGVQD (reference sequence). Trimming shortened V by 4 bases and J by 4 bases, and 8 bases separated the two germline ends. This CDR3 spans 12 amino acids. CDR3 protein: CASSVDSYEQYF. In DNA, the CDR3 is TGCGCCAGCAGTGTCGACTCATACGAGCAGTACTTC.

The DNA of the CDR3 is TGCGCCAGCAGCTTGGGATCCAGCGGGAGGGGCTACAATGAGCAGTTCTTC. Translation: CASSLGSSGRGYNEQFF. The chain recombines TRBV5-1 with TRBJ2-1, with 10 bases fitting TRBD2. The CDR3 is 17 amino acids. Germline V lookup: CDR1 SGHRS, CDR2 YFSETQ. V lost 0 bases to trimming and J lost 3 bases; unmatched junction nucleotides: 6.

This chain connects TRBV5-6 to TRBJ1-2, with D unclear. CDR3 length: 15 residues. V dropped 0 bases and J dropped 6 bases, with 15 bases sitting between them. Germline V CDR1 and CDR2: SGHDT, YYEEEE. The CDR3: CASSLAGRIRDGYTF. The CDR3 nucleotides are TGTGCCAGCAGCTTGGCCGGGAGGATCCGCGATGGCTACACCTTC.